These T cell receptor beta chains were read from a single sample in a study of T cell repertoires in cytomegalovirus infection. TCRdb itself ran the reads through MiXCR, one entry per CDR3 protein. The data contain around 630,000 distinct CDR3 sequences, roughly a quarter of them seen just once; the ten biggest clones take up roughly 8%. Source material: CD8+ T cells from PBMCs. The receptors derive from a human donor in good health (CMV status not recorded). Some clones in this sample may be carry-over from other donors' samples. Both conserved end residues are part of each CDR3. D genes are given only for firm matches. For some rows the clone size is stated as once, few or many, or as a class when expanded; others skip it.

abundance: few
d_gene: TRBD1
v_gene: TRBV10-3
j_gene: TRBJ2-7
CDR3aa: CAISTRDRSSYEQYF
CDR3nt: TGTGCCATCAGTACCCGGGACAGGAGTTCCTACGAGCAGTACTTC

abundance: few
d_gene: NA
v_gene: TRBV5-3
j_gene: TRBJ2-3
CDR3aa: CLWEDGVRSTDTQYF
CDR3nt: TGCCTTTGGGAGGACGGGGTCCGAAGCACAGATACGCAGTATTTT

abundance: many
d_gene: NA
v_gene: TRBV15
j_gene: TRBJ2-5
CDR3aa: CATSHRFQETQYF
CDR3nt: TGTGCCACCAGCCACAGGTTCCAAGAGACCCAGTACTTC

abundance: NA
d_gene: TRBD2
v_gene: TRBV12-5
j_gene: TRBJ2-5
CDR3aa: CASGLGDYQLQETQYF
CDR3nt: TGTGCTAGTGGTTTGGGGGACTACCAGCTCCAAGAGACCCAGTACTTC

abundance: few
d_gene: NA
v_gene: TRBV6-6
j_gene: TRBJ2-1
CDR3aa: CASSFIGNPMNNEQFF
CDR3nt: TGTGCCAGCAGTTTCATCGGGAACCCAATGAACAATGAGCAGTTCTTC

abundance: many
d_gene: NA
v_gene: TRBV7-2
j_gene: TRBJ1-4
CDR3aa: CASSPDGYPNEKLFF
CDR3nt: TGTGCCAGCAGCCCAGACGGCTACCCTAATGAAAAACTGTTTTTT

abundance: once
d_gene: TRBD2
v_gene: TRBV5-1
j_gene: TRBJ2-7
CDR3aa: CASSLEAGGPLISYEQYF
CDR3nt: TGCGCCAGCAGCTTGGAAGCGGGGGGGCCGTTGATCTCCTACGAGCAGTACTTC

abundance: many
d_gene: TRBD1
v_gene: TRBV7-2
j_gene: TRBJ1-5
CDR3aa: CASSSQGVQRINQPQHF
CDR3nt: TGTGCCAGCAGCTCGCAGGGGGTCCAAAGGATCAATCAGCCCCAGCATTTT

abundance: few
d_gene: NA
v_gene: TRBV27
j_gene: TRBJ1-1
CDR3aa: CASSSNNRALNTEAFF
CDR3nt: TGTGCCAGCAGTTCGAATAACAGGGCCCTGAACACTGAAGCTTTCTTT

abundance: NA
d_gene: NA
v_gene: TRBV15
j_gene: TRBJ1-5
CDR3aa: CATSRDAGRGQPQHF
CDR3nt: TGTGCCACCAGCAGAGATGCAGGGAGGGGTCAGCCCCAGCATTTT

abundance: NA
d_gene: NA
v_gene: TRBV27
j_gene: TRBJ2-1
CDR3aa: CASSLECLGCEQFF
CDR3nt: TGTGCCAGCAGTTTAGAGTGTTTGGGGTGTGAGCAGTTCTTC

abundance: few
d_gene: NA
v_gene: TRBV6-5
j_gene: TRBJ1-2
CDR3aa: CASSYSKGTVPNYGYTF
CDR3nt: TGTGCCAGCAGTTACTCGAAAGGGACGGTGCCTAACTATGGCTACACCTTC

abundance: many
d_gene: NA
v_gene: TRBV28
j_gene: TRBJ2-3
CDR3aa: CASSPGHTQYF
CDR3nt: TGTGCCAGCAGTCCGGGCCATACGCAGTATTTT

abundance: once
d_gene: TRBD1
v_gene: TRBV28
j_gene: TRBJ2-5
CDR3aa: CAFGETGNGKTQYF
CDR3nt: TGTGCCTTTGGAGAGACAGGGAACGGGAAGACCCAGTACTTC

abundance: few
d_gene: NA
v_gene: TRBV12-3/TRBV12-4
j_gene: TRBJ1-2
CDR3aa: CASSSGQYYGYTF
CDR3nt: TGTGCCAGCAGTTCCGGACAGTACTATGGCTACACCTTC

abundance: few
d_gene: NA
v_gene: TRBV6-5
j_gene: TRBJ2-1
CDR3aa: CASSYRTMAYEQFF
CDR3nt: TGTGCCAGCAGTTACCGGACTATGGCCTATGAGCAGTTCTTC

abundance: NA
d_gene: TRBD1
v_gene: TRBV10-3
j_gene: TRBJ2-3
CDR3aa: CAISESTEGQGITDTQYF
CDR3nt: TGTGCCATCAGTGAGTCTACCGAGGGACAGGGGATCACAGATACGCAGTATTTT

abundance: NA
d_gene: NA
v_gene: TRBV14
j_gene: TRBJ1-2
CDR3aa: CAVRRTSYGYTF
CDR3nt: TGTGCCGTTCGGCGGACCTCATATGGCTACACCTTC

abundance: few
d_gene: TRBD2
v_gene: TRBV12-3/TRBV12-4
j_gene: TRBJ2-2
CDR3aa: CASSPSSGGAGLFSGELFF
CDR3nt: TGTGCCAGCAGTCCTTCTAGCGGGGGGGCAGGTCTATTCTCCGGGGAGCTGTTTTTT

abundance: NA
d_gene: NA
v_gene: TRBV12-3/TRBV12-4
j_gene: TRBJ2-3
CDR3aa: CASSLVVGSADTQYF
CDR3nt: TGTGCCAGCAGTTTAGTAGTGGGTAGTGCAGATACGCAGTATTTT

abundance: many
d_gene: NA
v_gene: TRBV7-2
j_gene: TRBJ1-6
CDR3aa: CASSPRATDLNSPLHF
CDR3nt: TGTGCCAGCAGCCCGAGGGCCACGGATCTTAATTCACCCCTCCACTTT

abundance: many
d_gene: TRBD2
v_gene: TRBV7-6
j_gene: TRBJ2-1
CDR3aa: CASSGSGTRLYGGEQFF
CDR3nt: TGTGCCAGCAGCGGATCCGGGACTAGGCTCTATGGGGGCGAGCAGTTCTTC

abundance: NA
d_gene: TRBD1
v_gene: TRBV4-1
j_gene: TRBJ2-7
CDR3aa: CASSTQQGRDEQYF
CDR3nt: TGCGCCAGCAGCACCCAACAGGGGCGGGACGAGCAGTACTTC

abundance: many
d_gene: TRBD2
v_gene: TRBV7-6
j_gene: TRBJ2-1
CDR3aa: CASSLLAGGRNYNEQFF
CDR3nt: TGTGCCAGCAGCTTATTAGCGGGGGGGCGAAACTACAATGAGCAGTTCTTC

abundance: few
d_gene: TRBD1
v_gene: TRBV5-1
j_gene: TRBJ2-1
CDR3aa: CASRTGYSYNEQFF
CDR3nt: TGCGCCAGTCGGACAGGGTACTCCTACAATGAGCAGTTCTTC

abundance: NA
d_gene: NA
v_gene: TRBV20-1
j_gene: TRBJ2-3
CDR3aa: CSVQGGLGEDTQYF
CDR3nt: TGCAGTGTTCAGGGGGGGTTAGGAGAAGATACGCAGTATTTT

abundance: few
d_gene: NA
v_gene: TRBV6-6
j_gene: TRBJ2-5
CDR3aa: CASSYSRAKEKETQYF
CDR3nt: TGTGCCAGCAGTTACTCGAGGGCTAAGGAAAAAGAGACCCAGTACTTC

abundance: many
d_gene: NA
v_gene: TRBV28
j_gene: TRBJ2-3
CDR3aa: CASSLGSGQDTQYF
CDR3nt: TGTGCCAGCAGTTTAGGAAGCGGGCAAGATACGCAGTATTTT

abundance: many
d_gene: TRBD1
v_gene: TRBV28
j_gene: TRBJ2-3
CDR3aa: CASTGTGGPDTQYF
CDR3nt: TGTGCCAGCACCGGGACAGGGGGGCCAGATACGCAGTATTTT

abundance: NA
d_gene: NA
v_gene: TRBV7-8
j_gene: TRBJ2-5
CDR3aa: CASRGARGGKETQYF
CDR3nt: TGTGCCAGCAGGGGGGCCAGGGGCGGCAAAGAGACCCAGTACTTC

abundance: many
d_gene: NA
v_gene: TRBV25-1
j_gene: TRBJ2-1
CDR3aa: CASSEFRGGEQFF
CDR3nt: TGTGCCAGCAGTGAATTCCGAGGGGGGGAGCAGTTCTTC

abundance: NA
d_gene: NA
v_gene: TRBV20-1
j_gene: TRBJ1-5
CDR3aa: CSASPGGGRNQPQHF
CDR3nt: TGCAGTGCTAGCCCCGGGGGCGGTCGCAATCAGCCCCAGCATTTT

abundance: many
d_gene: NA
v_gene: TRBV7-9
j_gene: TRBJ2-1
CDR3aa: CASSLPLDRHNEQFF
CDR3nt: TGTGCCAGCAGTCTTCCTTTGGACAGACACAATGAGCAGTTCTTC

abundance: many
d_gene: NA
v_gene: TRBV7-2
j_gene: TRBJ2-1
CDR3aa: CASSLRGFGYNEQFF
CDR3nt: TGTGCCAGCAGCCTCAGGGGATTTGGATACAATGAGCAGTTCTTC

abundance: many
d_gene: NA
v_gene: TRBV7-8
j_gene: TRBJ1-1
CDR3aa: CASSLARATEAFF
CDR3nt: TGTGCCAGCAGCCTAGCCAGGGCCACTGAAGCTTTCTTT

abundance: NA
d_gene: NA
v_gene: TRBV14
j_gene: TRBJ1-2
CDR3aa: CASSQDRLRIGYTF
CDR3nt: TGTGCCAGCAGCCAAGATCGCCTGAGGATCGGCTACACCTTC

abundance: few
d_gene: NA
v_gene: TRBV19
j_gene: TRBJ1-1
CDR3aa: CASSDIRLNTEAFF
CDR3nt: TGTGCCAGTAGTGACATTCGGCTGAACACTGAAGCTTTCTTT

abundance: many
d_gene: TRBD2
v_gene: TRBV6-5
j_gene: TRBJ2-3
CDR3aa: CASSYPGGGRTDTQYF
CDR3nt: TGTGCCAGCAGTTACCCTGGGGGGGGACGCACAGATACGCAGTATTTT

abundance: many
d_gene: NA
v_gene: TRBV7-6
j_gene: TRBJ2-1
CDR3aa: CASSLDNLNEQFF
CDR3nt: TGTGCCAGCAGCTTAGATAACCTAAATGAGCAGTTCTTC

abundance: many
d_gene: NA
v_gene: TRBV5-1
j_gene: TRBJ2-3
CDR3aa: CASSFYREQDTQYF
CDR3nt: TGCGCCAGCAGCTTCTACAGGGAACAAGATACGCAGTATTTT

abundance: NA
d_gene: NA
v_gene: TRBV7-9
j_gene: TRBJ1-1
CDR3aa: CASRRVEAFF
CDR3nt: TGTGCCAGCAGGCGGGTTGAAGCTTTCTTT

abundance: NA
d_gene: NA
v_gene: TRBV13
j_gene: TRBJ1-6
CDR3aa: CASSLGTGSSYNSPLHF
CDR3nt: TGTGCCAGCAGCTTAGGCACAGGGAGCTCCTATAATTCACCCCTCCACTTT

abundance: few
d_gene: TRBD1
v_gene: TRBV5-6
j_gene: TRBJ1-2
CDR3aa: CASSARKGVGGGYTF
CDR3nt: TGTGCCAGCAGCGCCCGGAAGGGAGTAGGGGGCGGCTACACCTTC

abundance: few
d_gene: NA
v_gene: TRBV20-1
j_gene: TRBJ1-1
CDR3aa: CSALDREGGTEAFF
CDR3nt: TGCAGTGCACTCGACAGAGAGGGCGGGACTGAAGCTTTCTTT

abundance: NA
d_gene: NA
v_gene: TRBV2
j_gene: TRBJ1-1
CDR3aa: CAHQRQNTEAFF
CDR3nt: TGTGCCCACCAACGGCAGAACACTGAAGCTTTCTTT

abundance: few
d_gene: NA
v_gene: TRBV5-4
j_gene: TRBJ2-3
CDR3aa: CASSLSNTQYF
CDR3nt: TGTGCCAGCAGCTTGTCCAATACGCAGTATTTT

abundance: NA
d_gene: NA
v_gene: TRBV25-1
j_gene: TRBJ2-7
CDR3aa: CASSVGSYARILPHEQYF
CDR3nt: TGTGCCAGCAGTGTCGGAAGCTACGCCCGGATTCTCCCCCACGAGCAGTACTTC

abundance: few
d_gene: NA
v_gene: TRBV20-1
j_gene: TRBJ2-3
CDR3aa: CSARPAEGADTQYF
CDR3nt: TGCAGTGCTAGACCCGCAGAGGGGGCAGATACGCAGTATTTT

abundance: many
d_gene: NA
v_gene: TRBV7-2
j_gene: TRBJ1-1
CDR3aa: CASSLVRKTEAFF
CDR3nt: TGTGCCAGCAGCTTAGTAAGGAAGACTGAAGCTTTCTTT

abundance: many
d_gene: NA
v_gene: TRBV7-2
j_gene: TRBJ1-1
CDR3aa: CASSSRTEMNTEAFF
CDR3nt: TGTGCCAGCAGCTCACGGACAGAAATGAACACTGAAGCTTTCTTT

abundance: many
d_gene: TRBD1
v_gene: TRBV28
j_gene: TRBJ2-3
CDR3aa: CASSFQTGGRGSDTQYF
CDR3nt: TGTGCCAGCAGTTTCCAGACAGGGGGAAGAGGCTCAGATACGCAGTATTTT

abundance: few
d_gene: NA
v_gene: TRBV28
j_gene: TRBJ2-3
CDR3aa: CASSLRGPNTQYF
CDR3nt: TGTGCCAGCAGTCTCCGGGGCCCCAATACGCAGTATTTT

abundance: few
d_gene: NA
v_gene: TRBV7-9
j_gene: TRBJ1-1
CDR3aa: CASSPGGLSTEAFF
CDR3nt: TGTGCCAGCAGCCCGGGAGGGTTGAGCACTGAAGCTTTCTTT

abundance: many
d_gene: TRBD2
v_gene: TRBV7-6
j_gene: TRBJ2-5
CDR3aa: CASSLDPSGGAWVETQYF
CDR3nt: TGTGCCAGCAGCTTAGACCCTAGCGGGGGGGCCTGGGTGGAGACCCAGTACTTC

abundance: few
d_gene: NA
v_gene: TRBV10-2
j_gene: TRBJ2-3
CDR3aa: CASSARAVGTDTQYF
CDR3nt: TGCGCCAGCAGTGCGAGGGCAGTTGGCACAGATACGCAGTATTTT

abundance: NA
d_gene: NA
v_gene: TRBV6-2/TRBV6-3
j_gene: TRBJ2-1
CDR3aa: CASSGDWSSYNEQFF
CDR3nt: TGTGCCAGCAGCGGGGACTGGTCCTCCTACAATGAGCAGTTCTTC